The present TCR beta chain was sequenced within a study of T cells in Graves' hyperthyroidism and ophthalmopathy. General observations from the study: Peripheral blood also featured most of the thyroid clonotypes expanded above 0.001.

A word on this clonotype: Antigen specificity is unknown.

V lost 6 bases to trimming and J lost 6 bases; unmatched junction nucleotides: 13. This CDR3 is built from 15 residues. The germline CDR1 and CDR2 sequences are MNHEY and SVGEGT. PBMCs were derived from 7.5 to 10 ml fresh peripheral blood. Amplification of TCR beta CDR3 regions was performed using RNA transcripts as template. The HTBI primer set was used in a first-round RT-PCR of the TCR CDR3. TCRdb processed the multiplex PCR reads anew with MiXCR; each CDR3 protein has one entry. The sample contains about 250,000 distinct CDR3 sequences, roughly a quarter of which appear only once. The V and J genes are TRBV6-2 or TRBV6-3 and TRBJ2-5; 7 nucleotides line up with TRBD2. The TCR was taken from a woman aged 40 to 55 with Graves' ophthalmopathy. The specimen was blood. CDR3 nucleotides: TGTGCCAGCAGCCCAGTCGCGCGGGGGATGAAGACCCAGTACTTC. Amino acid sequence: CASSPVARGMKTQYF.